The rows below give T cell receptor beta chains drawn from one sample of a study of spatial heterogeneity in lung cancer. From the 5' RACE reads, TCRdb called clonotypes with MiXCR, one entry per CDR3 protein. The sample gives over 3,000 distinct CDR3 sequences, roughly 15% of which show up once; roughly a tenth is in the top ten. The source was lung tumor tissue, collected at surgery. These receptors were obtained from a male donor with early-stage non-small cell lung cancer. Both conserved end residues are part of each CDR3. The order of the fields is V gene, clone size, D gene, J gene, CDR3 DNA, CDR3 protein. The D gene is left open where the match is weak. Only part of the rows carry a size: once, few, many, or a class if the clone is expanded.

v_call: TRBV11-2; clone_size: medium-sized; d_call: -; j_call: TRBJ2-5; cdr3_nt: TGTGCCAGCAGCTTAGAAGGGACGGAGTTTGTGACCCAGTACTTC; cdr3_aa: CASSLEGTEFVTQYF
v_call: TRBV30; clone_size: many; d_call: TRBD1; j_call: TRBJ1-4; cdr3_nt: TGTGCCTGGAGCTCCCAGGGGGCTTATGAAAAACTGTTTTTT; cdr3_aa: CAWSSQGAYEKLFF
v_call: TRBV2; clone_size: medium-sized; d_call: -; j_call: TRBJ2-2; cdr3_nt: TGTGCCAGCAGTGGCGTTGGCACTTCGAGGACCGGGGAGCTGTTTTTT; cdr3_aa: CASSGVGTSRTGELFF
v_call: TRBV28; clone_size: few; d_call: TRBD1; j_call: TRBJ1-4; cdr3_nt: TGTGCCAGCACCTCCGAGGGGGCCGGAGGTGAAAAACTGTTTTTT; cdr3_aa: CASTSEGAGGEKLFF
v_call: TRBV3-1; clone_size: medium-sized; d_call: -; j_call: TRBJ2-7; cdr3_nt: TGTGCCAGCAGCCAAGACCTAGACTACGAGCAGTACTTC; cdr3_aa: CASSQDLDYEQYF
v_call: TRBV24-1; clone_size: large; d_call: -; j_call: TRBJ2-7; cdr3_nt: TGTGCCACCAGTGATCGAGGTAGCACCCACGAGCAGTACTTC; cdr3_aa: CATSDRGSTHEQYF
v_call: TRBV21-1; clone_size: -; d_call: -; j_call: TRBJ2-3; cdr3_nt: TGTGCCACCCTTAGGGGGGACAGACTCACAGATACGCAGTATTTT; cdr3_aa: CATLRGDRLTDTQYF
v_call: TRBV6-5; clone_size: medium-sized; d_call: -; j_call: TRBJ2-7; cdr3_nt: TGTGCCAGCAGTTACTCGAAGGAGGGGGTATACGAGCAGTACTTC; cdr3_aa: CASSYSKEGVYEQYF
v_call: TRBV6-2/TRBV6-3; clone_size: medium-sized; d_call: -; j_call: TRBJ2-3; cdr3_nt: TGTGCCAGCACCAAAAGTAGCGGAGAAGCCAGCACAGATACGCAGTATTTT; cdr3_aa: CASTKSSGEASTDTQYF
v_call: TRBV6-1; clone_size: many; d_call: TRBD2; j_call: TRBJ2-1; cdr3_nt: TGTGCCAGCAGTGTCGTAGCGGGCGAAGGAAATGAGCAGTTCTTC; cdr3_aa: CASSVVAGEGNEQFF
v_call: TRBV20-1; clone_size: many; d_call: TRBD1; j_call: TRBJ1-6; cdr3_nt: TGCAGTGCCCGTTTCGGGACAGGGTCGAATTCACCCCTCCACTTT; cdr3_aa: CSARFGTGSNSPLHF
v_call: TRBV4-1; clone_size: few; d_call: -; j_call: TRBJ2-5; cdr3_nt: TGCGCCAGCAGCCAACGTGAATGGTACCAAGAGACCCAGTACTTC; cdr3_aa: CASSQREWYQETQYF
v_call: TRBV15; clone_size: large; d_call: -; j_call: TRBJ2-1; cdr3_nt: TGTGCCACCAGCAGAGATGGGGTTATTGGTAATGAGCAGTTCTTC; cdr3_aa: CATSRDGVIGNEQFF
v_call: TRBV28; clone_size: -; d_call: -; j_call: TRBJ2-7; cdr3_nt: TGTGCCAGCAGCTGGGGGGCCCACGAGCAGTACTTC; cdr3_aa: CASSWGAHEQYF
v_call: TRBV6-5; clone_size: few; d_call: -; j_call: TRBJ2-1; cdr3_nt: TGTGCCAGCAATAGGAGGGAGCCCCTTTTTTACAATGAGCAGTTCTTC; cdr3_aa: CASNRREPLFYNEQFF
v_call: TRBV6-5; clone_size: medium-sized; d_call: -; j_call: TRBJ2-5; cdr3_nt: TGTGCCAGCAGTTGGGGGAAGGAGACCCAGTACTTC; cdr3_aa: CASSWGKETQYF
v_call: TRBV5-1; clone_size: -; d_call: -; j_call: TRBJ2-6; cdr3_nt: TGCGCCAGCTCTGCCCGTAGGACGGGACCTATTTTGGGGGCCAACGTCCTGACTTTC; cdr3_aa: CASSARRTGPILGANVLTF
v_call: TRBV7-8; clone_size: many; d_call: -; j_call: TRBJ2-5; cdr3_nt: TGTGCCAGCAGCTTAATCCAAGAGACCCAGTACTTC; cdr3_aa: CASSLIQETQYF
v_call: TRBV27; clone_size: medium-sized; d_call: TRBD2; j_call: TRBJ2-1; cdr3_nt: TGTGCCAGCAGTGAGCTAGCGGGCTCTGACAATGAGCAGTTCTTC; cdr3_aa: CASSELAGSDNEQFF
v_call: TRBV5-1; clone_size: -; d_call: TRBD2; j_call: TRBJ2-1; cdr3_nt: TGCGCCAGTCGGACTAGCGGGAGCCCACGCTATTACAATGAGCAGTTCTTC; cdr3_aa: CASRTSGSPRYYNEQFF
v_call: TRBV5-1; clone_size: medium-sized; d_call: -; j_call: TRBJ1-1; cdr3_nt: TGCGCCAGCAGCTTCATGATGAACACTGAAGCTTTCTTT; cdr3_aa: CASSFMMNTEAFF
v_call: TRBV29-1; clone_size: medium-sized; d_call: TRBD1; j_call: TRBJ1-2; cdr3_nt: TGCAGCGTTGAAGAGACGAGGGGGCTTGGAGGCTACACCTTC; cdr3_aa: CSVEETRGLGGYTF
v_call: TRBV7-9; clone_size: medium-sized; d_call: TRBD1; j_call: TRBJ2-5; cdr3_nt: TGTGCCAGCAGCCTCCGCCCTACTGGACAGGGTGAGACCCAGTACTTC; cdr3_aa: CASSLRPTGQGETQYF
v_call: TRBV10-1; clone_size: many; d_call: TRBD2; j_call: TRBJ2-1; cdr3_nt: TGCGCCAGCAGTGAGACTGGACTAGTCTCCTACAATGAGCAGTTCTTC; cdr3_aa: CASSETGLVSYNEQFF
v_call: TRBV28; clone_size: many; d_call: -; j_call: TRBJ1-1; cdr3_nt: TGTGCCAGCAGTCCTCCGGGTCGGCGGGGGGCTGAAGCTTTCTTT; cdr3_aa: CASSPPGRRGAEAFF
v_call: TRBV29-1; clone_size: medium-sized; d_call: -; j_call: TRBJ2-5; cdr3_nt: TGCAGCGTTGACGGGGCGGGGAAGACCCAGTACTTC; cdr3_aa: CSVDGAGKTQYF
v_call: TRBV28; clone_size: medium-sized; d_call: -; j_call: TRBJ2-7; cdr3_nt: TGTGCCAGCAGTTTCCAGGGGTCCTACGAGCAGTACTTC; cdr3_aa: CASSFQGSYEQYF
v_call: TRBV18; clone_size: large; d_call: TRBD1; j_call: TRBJ2-7; cdr3_nt: TGTGCCAGCTCACCGGCTCAGGGGGAGACCTACGAGCAGTACTTC; cdr3_aa: CASSPAQGETYEQYF
v_call: TRBV29-1; clone_size: -; d_call: -; j_call: TRBJ2-1; cdr3_nt: TGCAGCGTTGTGAGTCCGGAATACTCCTACAATGAGCAGTTCTTC; cdr3_aa: CSVVSPEYSYNEQFF
v_call: TRBV11-2; clone_size: -; d_call: -; j_call: TRBJ2-4; cdr3_nt: TGTGCCAGCAGCTTGGAGATACCAGGGGTACGGGCGCTCTCCAAAAACATTCAGTACTTC; cdr3_aa: CASSLEIPGVRALSKNIQYF
v_call: TRBV5-1; clone_size: large; d_call: TRBD2; j_call: TRBJ2-1; cdr3_nt: TGCGCCAGCAGCTGGCCACTAGCGGTCGAGCAGTTCTTC; cdr3_aa: CASSWPLAVEQFF
v_call: TRBV7-2; clone_size: -; d_call: -; j_call: TRBJ2-3; cdr3_nt: TGTGCCAGCAGCAACACAGATACGCAGTATTTT; cdr3_aa: CASSNTDTQYF
v_call: TRBV19; clone_size: medium-sized; d_call: -; j_call: TRBJ2-2; cdr3_nt: TGTGCCAGTAGTATCCCGAATAGCCTGACCGGGGAGCTGTTTTTT; cdr3_aa: CASSIPNSLTGELFF
v_call: TRBV30; clone_size: medium-sized; d_call: -; j_call: TRBJ1-5; cdr3_nt: TGTGCCTGGAGTCTCCCGGGACCCTATCAGCCCCAGCATTTT; cdr3_aa: CAWSLPGPYQPQHF
v_call: TRBV5-1; clone_size: -; d_call: -; j_call: TRBJ2-7; cdr3_nt: TGCGCCAGCAGCTTGGGACCCCACGGTGAGGAGCAGTACTTC; cdr3_aa: CASSLGPHGEEQYF
v_call: TRBV6-6; clone_size: medium-sized; d_call: TRBD2; j_call: TRBJ2-7; cdr3_nt: TGTGCCAGCAGCACGGGACTAGCGGGAGTCCCCTACGAGCAGTACTTC; cdr3_aa: CASSTGLAGVPYEQYF
v_call: TRBV6-5; clone_size: few; d_call: -; j_call: TRBJ2-5; cdr3_nt: TGTGCCAGCAGTTACGGGGCGAGCGATCAAGAGACCCAGTACTTC; cdr3_aa: CASSYGASDQETQYF
v_call: TRBV29-1; clone_size: -; d_call: -; j_call: TRBJ1-1; cdr3_nt: TGCAGCGCGAGGGAGGGTCCGGCTGAAGCTTTCTTT; cdr3_aa: CSAREGPAEAFF
v_call: TRBV7-7; clone_size: medium-sized; d_call: -; j_call: TRBJ2-2; cdr3_nt: TGTGCCAGCAGCTTAATTGGGGCCTCCGGGGAGCTGTTTTTT; cdr3_aa: CASSLIGASGELFF
v_call: TRBV7-2; clone_size: medium-sized; d_call: -; j_call: TRBJ1-5; cdr3_nt: TGTGCCAGCAGCTTAGGACCCAGCAATCAGCCCCAGCATTTT; cdr3_aa: CASSLGPSNQPQHF
v_call: TRBV5-1; clone_size: medium-sized; d_call: TRBD2; j_call: TRBJ2-3; cdr3_nt: TGCGCCAGCAGCTCCACCTTAGCGGGCAACACAGATACGCAGTATTTT; cdr3_aa: CASSSTLAGNTDTQYF
v_call: TRBV28; clone_size: -; d_call: -; j_call: TRBJ2-5; cdr3_nt: TGTGCCAGCAGGGGGGAGAGAAGGACCCAGTACTTC; cdr3_aa: CASRGERRTQYF
v_call: TRBV20-1; clone_size: many; d_call: TRBD2; j_call: TRBJ2-7; cdr3_nt: TGCAGTGCAAGGGGACTAAACTACGAGCAGTACTTC; cdr3_aa: CSARGLNYEQYF
v_call: TRBV30; clone_size: many; d_call: -; j_call: TRBJ2-7; cdr3_nt: TGTGCCTGGAGAGAGTGGGGGGCGGCCTACGAGCAGTACTTC; cdr3_aa: CAWREWGAAYEQYF
v_call: TRBV28; clone_size: many; d_call: -; j_call: TRBJ1-1; cdr3_nt: TGTGCCAGCAGTTTTTCGAAGAACACTGAAGCTTTCTTT; cdr3_aa: CASSFSKNTEAFF
v_call: TRBV28; clone_size: large; d_call: -; j_call: TRBJ1-5; cdr3_nt: TGTGCCACCAGATCGGGTAGCAATCAGCCCCAGCATTTT; cdr3_aa: CATRSGSNQPQHF
v_call: TRBV5-1; clone_size: medium-sized; d_call: TRBD2; j_call: TRBJ2-1; cdr3_nt: TGCGCCAGCAGCTCCCCGGGAGGAGCGGGAGGGGATCTGGCCTACAATGAGCAGTTCTTC; cdr3_aa: CASSSPGGAGGDLAYNEQFF
v_call: TRBV19; clone_size: medium-sized; d_call: -; j_call: TRBJ1-5; cdr3_nt: TGTGCCAGTTATGGCCTCGGGCTCCAGCATTTT; cdr3_aa: CASYGLGLQHF
v_call: TRBV30; clone_size: large; d_call: -; j_call: TRBJ2-3; cdr3_nt: TGTGCCTGGAGTGTCATGGGTACGCAGTATTTT; cdr3_aa: CAWSVMGTQYF
v_call: TRBV20-1; clone_size: medium-sized; d_call: -; j_call: TRBJ1-5; cdr3_nt: TGCAGTGCGCGAGCCTCGACAGTCAATCAGCCCCAGCATTTT; cdr3_aa: CSARASTVNQPQHF
v_call: TRBV18; clone_size: medium-sized; d_call: -; j_call: TRBJ2-1; cdr3_nt: TGTGCCAGCTCACCAAACTTGCGCTCCTACAATGAGCAGTTCTTC; cdr3_aa: CASSPNLRSYNEQFF
v_call: TRBV7-6; clone_size: -; d_call: -; j_call: TRBJ2-3; cdr3_nt: TGTGCCAGCAGCTCCACAGATACGCAGTATTTT; cdr3_aa: CASSSTDTQYF
v_call: TRBV7-9; clone_size: -; d_call: -; j_call: TRBJ1-1; cdr3_nt: TGTGCCAGCAGCTTAACTGGGGACACTGAAGCTTTCTTT; cdr3_aa: CASSLTGDTEAFF
v_call: TRBV7-6; clone_size: medium-sized; d_call: TRBD2; j_call: TRBJ2-3; cdr3_nt: TGTGCCAGCAGCTTACGTCCAGCGGGAGGGGGGGGCACAGATACGCAGTATTTT; cdr3_aa: CASSLRPAGGGGTDTQYF
v_call: TRBV29-1; clone_size: many; d_call: -; j_call: TRBJ2-4; cdr3_nt: TGCAGCGTTCAGAAAGACGGCAAAAAAAACATTCAGTACTTC; cdr3_aa: CSVQKDGKKNIQYF
v_call: TRBV20-1; clone_size: many; d_call: -; j_call: TRBJ1-3; cdr3_nt: TGCAGTGCTAGAGATGTGGGGGGTTCGTCTGGAAACACCATATATTTT; cdr3_aa: CSARDVGGSSGNTIYF
v_call: TRBV5-1; clone_size: medium-sized; d_call: -; j_call: TRBJ2-3; cdr3_nt: TGCGCCAGCAGCTTGTCACTAGCTGGAGATACGCAGTATTTT; cdr3_aa: CASSLSLAGDTQYF
v_call: TRBV5-1; clone_size: many; d_call: -; j_call: TRBJ2-2; cdr3_nt: TGCGCCAGCAGCTTGGCCCTTGGCACCGGGGAGCTGTTTTTT; cdr3_aa: CASSLALGTGELFF
v_call: TRBV19; clone_size: once; d_call: -; j_call: TRBJ2-1; cdr3_nt: TGTGCCAGTAGTATTGGTGGGGTCCCTTACAATGAGCAGTTCTTC; cdr3_aa: CASSIGGVPYNEQFF